The next 15 T cell receptor beta chains were all read from a single sample in a study of PD-1 blockade in classical Hodgkin lymphoma. Relapse after autologous stem cell transplantation occurred in every patient, and brentuximab vedotin exposure varied. Profiled with immunoSEQ multiplex PCR; TCRdb holds only in-frame clones, not every one. The sample has around 40,000 clones, about 79% seen once; the top ten hold 10% to 11%. This sample comprised peripheral blood mononuclear cells (PBMCs), obtained at baseline. The receptors shown here come from a human donor with classical Hodgkin lymphoma.

The DNA of the CDR3 is TGTGCCAGCAGCAGATCGAGGGAGGATACGCAGTATTTT. This sequence encodes CASSRSREDTQYF. V gene TRBV7-8 combines with J gene TRBJ2-3; a possible D gene is TRBD2 (5 bases). Germline CDR1 is SGHVS and CDR2 is FQNEAQ. The CDR3 contains 13 residues. V was cut by 5 bases and J by 6 bases, with 12 bases left in between.

The rearrangement links TRBV19 to TRBJ1-1; TRBD1 might be the D (6 bases). This CDR3 has 15 residues. V was cut by 4 bases and J by 1 base, with 13 bases left in between. Germline CDR1 and CDR2: LNHDA and SQIVND (reference sequence). The CDR3 DNA sequence: TGTGCCAGTAGTACGTGGGGGGCAGCGAACACTGAAGCTTTCTTT. As protein: CASSTWGAANTEAFF.

In this sample, this clone turned up a few times. The chain carries TRBV28 and TRBJ2-3; D uncertain. CDR1 MDHEN and CDR2 SYDVKM come from the germline V gene. Trimming pared 0 bases from V and 3 bases from J, leaving 10 bases between. This CDR3 has 15 residues. Written as DNA, the CDR3 is TGTGCCAGCAGTTTATGGGGAACTGGGACAGATACGCAGTATTTT. This gives the protein CASSLWGTGTDTQYF.

J is TRBJ2-5 and V is TRBV19; 9 bases agree with TRBD1. With the DNA end fitting TRBJ2-7 better, the J assignment may be wrong. The CDR3 totals 15 residues. The germline CDR1 and CDR2 sequences are LNHDA and SQIVND (reference sequence). CDR3 sequence reads: CASSLGQGTIYEQYF. For the CDR3, the DNA is TGTGCCAGTAGTTTAGGACAGGGGACAATCTACGAGCAGTACTTC.

On this clone: In the same sample, other DNA sequences code for this CDR3. The chain links TRBV6-5 to TRBJ2-7; D unresolved. Per the germline V gene, CDR1 is MNHEY and CDR2 is SVGAGI. Deletions cut 0 bases from V and 4 bases from J, with 4 bases between. The CDR3 sequence is 12 residues long. DNA of the CDR3: TGTGCCAGCAGTTACTCGCCGTACGAGCAGTACTTC. Its translation is CASSYSPYEQYF.

This clone was counted a few times. V is TRBV11-1 and J is TRBJ2-3; possible D gene TRBD2, 6 bases. V lost 0 bases, J lost 11 bases, and 9 bases lay in between. The CDR3 runs 12 residues. Germline assignment: CDR1 SGHAT and CDR2 FQDESV (reference sequence). CDR3 protein: CASSLAVGGQYF. The CDR3 coding sequence is TGTGCCAGCAGCTTAGCGGTGGGAGGGCAGTATTTT.

The chain joins TRBV28 to TRBJ2-1; TRBD1 matches at 9 bases. CDR1 and CDR2 (germline): MDHEN, SYDVKM. This CDR3 is 13 amino acids long. J was trimmed by 6 bases and V by 5 bases; bases with no gene match: 2. The CDR3 protein is CASSGTGLNEQFF. The CDR3, as DNA: TGTGCCAGCAGTGGGACAGGGCTCAATGAGCAGTTCTTC.

The chain links TRBV28 to TRBJ2-7; D unclear. V was shortened by 7 bases and J by 3 bases, with 10 bases between the two germline ends. This CDR3 region has 12 residues. CDR1 is MDHEN and CDR2 is SYDVKM in the germline V gene. In DNA, the CDR3 is TGTGCCAGCATCGGGTCGGGCTACGAGCAGTACTTC. Amino acids: CASIGSGYEQYF.

The chain combines TRBV7-6 with TRBJ2-1; D is perhaps TRBD2 (5 bases). Germline loops: CDR1 SGHVS, CDR2 FNYEAQ. The V gene lost 1 base and the J gene lost 0 bases, with 13 bases spanning the gap. The CDR3 length is 17 residues. The CDR3 region has the DNA TGTGCCAGCAGCTTAGGGTTAGCGAAGAGCTCCTACAATGAGCAGTTCTTC. Protein sequence: CASSLGLAKSSYNEQFF.

J is TRBJ2-7 and V is TRBV28; tentative D call: TRBD2 (7 bases). The CDR3 consists of 14 residues. Trimming stripped 6 bases from V and 2 bases from J, with 14 bases between. Germline V gene data show CDR1 as MDHEN and CDR2 as SYDVKM. This chain's CDR3 is CASSPTGGPYEQYF. CDR3 DNA: TGTGCCAGCAGCCCAACGGGGGGCCCCTACGAGCAGTACTTC.

This chain links TRBV2 with TRBJ2-3; D possibly corresponds to TRBD2 (7 bases). Trimming left V 4 bases short and J 4 bases short, with 9 bases between. CDR1 and CDR2 (germline): SNHLY, FYNNEI. The CDR3 spans 13 residues. DNA of the CDR3: TGTGCCAGCAGTGGGGGGGGCGCAGATACGCAGTATTTT. Its protein is CASSGGGADTQYF.

The chain links TRBV7-8 to TRBJ2-1, with TRBD2 matching 8 bases. Germline V gene data show CDR1 as SGHVS and CDR2 as FQNEAQ. V trimming: 5 bases; J trimming: 4 bases; junction bases outside the gene matches: 7. This CDR3 region has 15 residues. The chain's CDR3 is CASSPIAGKYNEQFF. The DNA for the CDR3 is TGTGCCAGCAGCCCTATAGCGGGAAAATACAATGAGCAGTTCTTC.

The chain employs TRBV28 and TRBJ1-3; 7 nucleotides match TRBD1. V dropped 4 bases and J dropped 6; count of bases not matched to a gene: 9. CDR1 is MDHEN and CDR2 is SYDVKM in the germline V gene. The CDR3 is made up of 15 amino acids. CDR3 amino acids: CASSSPEGAENTIYF. The CDR3, as DNA: TGTGCCAGCAGTTCTCCGGAGGGGGCAGAAAACACCATATATTTT.

The chain has TRBV6-6 and TRBJ1-3, with no clear D. Per the germline V gene, CDR1 is MNHNY and CDR2 is SVGAGI (reference sequence). V lost 0 bases and J lost 2, with 5 bases in between. This CDR3 region has 14 residues. The CDR3: CASSYSGAGNTIYF. The CDR3 region has the DNA TGTGCCAGCAGTTACTCCGGGGCTGGAAACACCATATATTTT.

The chain couples TRBV2 to TRBJ2-5; 8 positions agree with TRBD2. The germline V gene has CDR1 SNHLY and CDR2 FYNNEI. The CDR3 consists of 14 residues. V lost 3 bases and J lost 5; bases outside the gene matches: 5. DNA for the CDR3: TGTGCCAGCAGTGACGTAGCGGGATATGAGACCCAGTACTTC. This gives the protein CASSDVAGYETQYF.